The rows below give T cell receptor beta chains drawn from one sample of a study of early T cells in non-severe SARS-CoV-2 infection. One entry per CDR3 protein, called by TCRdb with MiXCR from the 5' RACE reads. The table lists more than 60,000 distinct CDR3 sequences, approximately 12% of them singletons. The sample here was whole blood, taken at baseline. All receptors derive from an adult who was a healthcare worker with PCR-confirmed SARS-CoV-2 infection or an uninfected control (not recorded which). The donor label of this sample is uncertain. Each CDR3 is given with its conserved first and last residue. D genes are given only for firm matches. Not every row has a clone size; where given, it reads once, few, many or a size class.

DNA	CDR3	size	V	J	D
TGTGCCAGCAGCTTAATCCGGGGGCCGTATGAAAAACTGTTTTTT	CASSLIRGPYEKLFF	NA	TRBV7-6	TRBJ1-4	NA
TGTGCCAGCAGTTTCGAGGGGGCGACAGATACGCAGTATTTT	CASSFEGATDTQYF	NA	TRBV12-3/TRBV12-4	TRBJ2-3	TRBD1
TGTGCCAGCAGCTTAGGGACAGGGGTAGAGCCTGAAGCTTTCTTT	CASSLGTGVEPEAFF	few	TRBV7-9	TRBJ1-1	TRBD1
TGCAGCGTTACGGGACAGAAAAATTTACAAGAGACCCAGTACTTC	CSVTGQKNLQETQYF	NA	TRBV29-1	TRBJ2-5	TRBD1
TGTGCCAGCAGCGATCCGGGACAGGGAATCCCGAACACCGGGGAGCTGTTTTTT	CASSDPGQGIPNTGELFF	NA	TRBV7-9	TRBJ2-2	TRBD1
TGTGCCAGCATGAGGGGGCCTAGCCAGCCCCAGCATTTT	CASMRGPSQPQHF	many	TRBV6-1	TRBJ1-5	TRBD1
TGTGCCAGCAGCTTAGCGCTAAGCCAAGAAGCTTTCTTT	CASSLALSQEAFF	once	TRBV7-2	TRBJ1-1	NA
TGCAGTGCTAGAGACGGCAGTACGACCTCTGGAAACACCATATATTTT	CSARDGSTTSGNTIYF	many	TRBV20-1	TRBJ1-3	NA
TGCAGTGCTGAACCACCCGACAGGGGTAGTGACTATGGCTACACCTTC	CSAEPPDRGSDYGYTF	NA	TRBV20-1	TRBJ1-2	TRBD1
TGTGCCAGCAGCCTTGACATTAGGTATGGCTACACCTTC	CASSLDIRYGYTF	few	TRBV27	TRBJ1-2	NA
TGCAGTGCTAGAGATTGGCAGGGGCGTCATGGCTACACCTTC	CSARDWQGRHGYTF	few	TRBV20-1	TRBJ1-2	NA
TGTGCCAGCAGCTCAGCGCGGGACACAGATACGCAGTATTTT	CASSSARDTDTQYF	NA	TRBV5-8	TRBJ2-3	NA
TGTGCCAGTAGTGGATCCCCTACTAGCGATGAGCAGTTCTTC	CASSGSPTSDEQFF	NA	TRBV19	TRBJ2-1	TRBD2
TGCAGTGCTAGCCACAGGGGGAACTATGGCTACACCTTC	CSASHRGNYGYTF	NA	TRBV20-1	TRBJ1-2	TRBD1
TGTGCCTGGAAAGCTAGCGCCTCCTACAATGAGCAGTTCTTC	CAWKASASYNEQFF	NA	TRBV30	TRBJ2-1	NA
TGTGCCAGCAGTGAAGGAGGGTCACCCCTCCACTTT	CASSEGGSPLHF	few	TRBV27	TRBJ1-6	NA
TGTGCCAGCAGCTACCGGGACAGCACTGAAGCTTTCTTT	CASSYRDSTEAFF	NA	TRBV6-5	TRBJ1-1	TRBD1
TGCAGTGCTAGAGACAGACAGCACCAGGCCGGGGAGCTGTTTTTT	CSARDRQHQAGELFF	NA	TRBV20-1	TRBJ2-2	NA
TGCGCCAGCAGTTCCAGGGAGGTGACCGGGGAGCTGTTTTTT	CASSSREVTGELFF	NA	TRBV10-2	TRBJ2-2	NA
TGTGCCAGCAACACACAACAGGGTCCGAATTCACCCCTCCACTTT	CASNTQQGPNSPLHF	few	TRBV28	TRBJ1-6	NA
TGCGCCAGCAGCTTGCTGACAGGGAACTATGGCTACACCTTC	CASSLLTGNYGYTF	many	TRBV5-1	TRBJ1-2	TRBD1
TGTGCCAGTAGTAAACAGGTTAGCAATCAGCCCCAGCATTTT	CASSKQVSNQPQHF	NA	TRBV19	TRBJ1-5	NA
TGTGCCAGCTCACCTACCACCGGACAAATAAGCACCGGGGAGCTGTTTTTT	CASSPTTGQISTGELFF	few	TRBV18	TRBJ2-2	NA
TGTGCCAGCTCACCACAGGCTACCAGACTAGCGGGGGCCCAAGAGACCCAGTACTTC	CASSPQATRLAGAQETQYF	many	TRBV18	TRBJ2-5	TRBD2
TGTGCCAGTCAAAACATCAACACCGGGGAGCTGTTTTTT	CASQNINTGELFF	NA	TRBV19	TRBJ2-2	NA
TGTGCCAGCAGCGACAGGGGTGAAACAGATACGCAGTATTTT	CASSDRGETDTQYF	many	TRBV3-1	TRBJ2-3	TRBD1
TGTGCCAGCAGCTTAGCTACAGGCCTCTCTGGAAACACCATATATTTT	CASSLATGLSGNTIYF	few	TRBV7-2	TRBJ1-3	NA
TGTGCCAGCTCACCTCAAGGGAGGGGACGGGATGAAAAACTGTTTTTT	CASSPQGRGRDEKLFF	NA	TRBV18	TRBJ1-4	NA
TGTGCCATCAGTCAAACAGGGGGCGTACAGCCCCAGCATTTT	CAISQTGGVQPQHF	few	TRBV10-3	TRBJ1-5	TRBD1
TGTGCCAGCAGCCATGGGGCAGCAGGGGTCCAGTACTTC	CASSHGAAGVQYF	NA	TRBV14	TRBJ2-5	NA
TGTGCCAGCAGTCAACTGTACAGGGGCGCTGGAAACACCATATATTTT	CASSQLYRGAGNTIYF	few	TRBV27	TRBJ1-3	TRBD1
TGTGCCAGCAGCTTGGAAGGGGACCGAGCCTACAATGAGCAGTTCTTC	CASSLEGDRAYNEQFF	NA	TRBV5-4	TRBJ2-1	NA
TGTGCCAGCAGTTTGGCGGCGGGCCCCCAGCATTTT	CASSLAAGPQHF	many	TRBV12-3/TRBV12-4	TRBJ1-5	NA
TGTGCCAGCAGCAATGGACCAGGGGAGGCTGGCTACACCTTC	CASSNGPGEAGYTF	few	TRBV6-2/TRBV6-3	TRBJ1-2	NA
TGTGCCAGCAGCCAATTGAGGAGGGGCACAGATACGCAGTATTTT	CASSQLRRGTDTQYF	NA	TRBV11-2	TRBJ2-3	NA
TGTGCCAGCAGCCATATCACCGGGACTGGAGGGGAGACCCAGTACTTC	CASSHITGTGGETQYF	many	TRBV7-9	TRBJ2-5	NA
TGCAGTGCTAGTAGACAGGGGCTCACAGATACGCAGTATTTT	CSASRQGLTDTQYF	many	TRBV20-1	TRBJ2-3	TRBD1
TGTGCCAGCAGCCAAGTCGTAGAGACCCAGTACTTC	CASSQVVETQYF	few	TRBV3-1	TRBJ2-5	NA
TGTGCCAGCAGCAAACGGGGATTTGGGGAAAAACTGTTTTTT	CASSKRGFGEKLFF	few	TRBV21-1	TRBJ1-4	NA
TGTGCCAGCTCACCAGGGCTAGCTGGAGAGACCCAGTACTTC	CASSPGLAGETQYF	many	TRBV18	TRBJ2-5	NA
TGTGCCAGCAGTGAACAGAGCTCTGGAAACACCATATATTTT	CASSEQSSGNTIYF	many	TRBV6-1	TRBJ1-3	NA
TGTGCCAGCAGTCCCAAGACAGGGTTAGGCAATTCACCCCTCCACTTT	CASSPKTGLGNSPLHF	few	TRBV12-3/TRBV12-4	TRBJ1-6	TRBD1
TGTGCCAGCAGCTTAGGGACTCGACATGATACGCAGTATTTT	CASSLGTRHDTQYF	NA	TRBV11-2	TRBJ2-3	NA
TGTGCAAGTCGTCGTGTAACAGGGGTTGACTCCGATGGCTACACCTTC	CASRRVTGVDSDGYTF	NA	TRBV12-2	TRBJ1-2	NA
TGTGCCAGCAGCTTGGCGGGGGACCCAGCCTACAATGAGCAGTTCTTC	CASSLAGDPAYNEQFF	few	TRBV7-2	TRBJ2-1	TRBD2
TGTGCCAGCAGCCTGTGGACAGGAAACAATCAGCCCCAGCATTTT	CASSLWTGNNQPQHF	few	TRBV6-2/TRBV6-3	TRBJ1-5	TRBD1
TGTGCCAGCAGTTTATCCATAGGCGGCACAGACTATGGCTACACCTTC	CASSLSIGGTDYGYTF	many	TRBV27	TRBJ1-2	NA
TGCAGTGCTAGAGATGCGGTCAACACTGAAGCTTTCTTT	CSARDAVNTEAFF	few	TRBV20-1	TRBJ1-1	NA
TGTGCCAGCAGCTTGGGACTCGCGAACACCGGGGAGCTGTTTTTT	CASSLGLANTGELFF	few	TRBV5-6	TRBJ2-2	NA
TGTGCCAGCAGCTCATTGATGGGGAGGGAGACCCAGTACTTC	CASSSLMGRETQYF	NA	TRBV7-9	TRBJ2-5	NA
TGTGCCAGCAGCTTTAGTCGGGGGTCAAGCACTGAAGCTTTCTTT	CASSFSRGSSTEAFF	NA	TRBV7-9	TRBJ1-1	NA
TGTGCCAGTAGTACGCGGGGTAGGTTAGGGCAGTTCTTC	CASSTRGRLGQFF	NA	TRBV19	TRBJ2-1	NA
TGTGCCAGCAGTGAAAACACCGGGGCCTCCTACAATGAGCAGTTCTTC	CASSENTGASYNEQFF	many	TRBV2	TRBJ2-1	NA
TGTGCCAGCTCACCGGACAGGGTGGGCACTGAAGCTTTCTTT	CASSPDRVGTEAFF	NA	TRBV18	TRBJ1-1	TRBD1
TGTGCCACCCTTTTCATAGGTGAGCAGTTCTTC	CATLFIGEQFF	NA	TRBV27	TRBJ2-1	NA
TGCAGTGTATCCACCAGGTCTGAAGCTTTCTTT	CSVSTRSEAFF	NA	TRBV29-1	TRBJ1-1	NA
TGTGCCAGCAGCGGACGAGACAATGAGCAGTTCTTC	CASSGRDNEQFF	NA	TRBV6-1	TRBJ2-1	NA
TGTGCCAGTAGTATAGGCCAGCGAGGCAATCAGCCCCAGCATTTT	CASSIGQRGNQPQHF	many	TRBV19	TRBJ1-5	NA
TGTGCCAGCTCACCACCTTTACAGGGGCCTGACAAGCTGTTTTTT	CASSPPLQGPDKLFF	NA	TRBV18	TRBJ1-4	TRBD1